This TCR beta chain emerged from a study of cytomegalovirus exposure and HLA in healthy donors. The study's findings and limits: The majority of TCR sequences were rare, yet some public TCRs appeared in many donors. CMV serostatus was the sole immune exposure information available. Overall, roughly 160 TCR beta chains were annotated as cytomegalovirus-associated.

Concerning this clone itself: Its antigen is unidentified.

J lost 6 bases, V lost 1 base, and 4 bases had no gene match. Germline V gives CDR1 SEHNR, CDR2 FQNEAQ (reference sequence). The CDR3 has 15 amino acids. In the PCR, 60 Vbeta and 13 Jbeta primers were used. Some clones are missing from TCRdb's copy, which holds only in-frame ones; the method was immunoSEQ multiplex PCR. This sample yields about 110,000 clones, of which about 74% are seen a single time; over 4% belongs to the top ten. The sequenced sample was PBMCs. The chain recombines TRBV7-9 with TRBJ1-1; 11 positions match TRBD1. This clonotype originated in a man aged 25 to 40 in good health and CMV-seropositive. The CDR3 here is CASSLVGQGDPEAFF. The CDR3 bases are TGTGCCAGCAGCTTAGTGGGACAGGGGGATCCTGAAGCTTTCTTT.